This T cell receptor (beta chain) was captured in a study of blood T cell repertoires in COVID-19. The wider study: Donors in the United States, Italy and Spain gave samples during acute or convalescent COVID-19.

The repertoire was sequenced with immunoSEQ multiplex PCR; TCRdb's copy has only in-frame clones and lacks some. The sample includes 15,000 or so clones, around nine tenths of them seen just once. The TCR was taken from a human donor in a cohort sampled during active COVID-19. Sequenced: peripheral blood.

The CDR3, as DNA: TGCGCCAGCAGTGAGTCGGTACAGGGTCTGGACTACGAGCAGTACTTC. This encodes CASSESVQGLDYEQYF. V usage is TRBV10-2 and J usage is TRBJ2-7, with a weak D call TRBD1 (6 bases). The CDR3 sequence is 16 residues long. The V and J ends lost 0 bases and 3 bases respectively, with 15 bases between them. Germline CDR1 reads WSHSY; CDR2 reads SAAADI.